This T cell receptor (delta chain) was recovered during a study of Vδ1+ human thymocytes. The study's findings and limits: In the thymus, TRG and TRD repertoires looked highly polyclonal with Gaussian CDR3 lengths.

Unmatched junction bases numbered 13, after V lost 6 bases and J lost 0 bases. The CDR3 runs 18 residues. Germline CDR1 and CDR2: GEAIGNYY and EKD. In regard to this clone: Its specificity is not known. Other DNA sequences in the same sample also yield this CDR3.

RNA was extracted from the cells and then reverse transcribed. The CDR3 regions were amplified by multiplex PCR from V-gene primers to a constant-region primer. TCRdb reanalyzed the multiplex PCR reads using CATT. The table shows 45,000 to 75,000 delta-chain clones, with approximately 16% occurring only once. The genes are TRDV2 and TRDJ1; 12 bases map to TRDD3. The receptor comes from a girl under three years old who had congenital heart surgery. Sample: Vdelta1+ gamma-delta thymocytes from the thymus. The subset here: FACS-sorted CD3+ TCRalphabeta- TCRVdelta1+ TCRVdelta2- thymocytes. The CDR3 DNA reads TGTGCCTGTTCGTACTGGGGGATACCACGCAGGTACACCGATAAACTCATCTTT. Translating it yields CACSYWGIPRRYTDKLIF.